This T cell receptor beta chain appears in the sequencing data of a study of OX40 agonist ivuxolimab in advanced cancers. Study details: Treatment received earlier with anti-PD-1, anti-PD-L1 or anti-CTLA-4 agents was allowed, and under 50% had some.

Concerning this clone: The antigen remains undetermined.

Clones were sequenced by immunoSEQ multiplex PCR, and TCRdb holds only the in-frame ones, with some missing. This sample has about 48,000 clones; around 80% occur once, and the top ten carry more than 5.5%. Excluded were patients having autoimmune disease history or systemic immunosuppression. Blood sampling took place at baseline, cycle 4 day 1, and cycle 7 day 1. CDR1 and CDR2 (germline): ENHRY, SYGVKD. Trimming took 4 bases from V and 4 from J; bases not matched to a gene: 8. The length of the CDR3 is 15 residues. Study findings and constraints: Blood T cells, both CD4+ and CD8+, expanded clonally by week 6 at 0.1 to 3.0 mg/kg.

The V call is TRBV10-3, the J call TRBJ1-2; TRBD1 aligns across 8 bases. The source of this sequence is an adult with an advanced solid tumor such as melanoma, head and neck, liver or kidney cancer. The sample was CD4+ or CD8+ T cells sorted from blood, taken in a trial of the OX40 agonist ivuxolimab. The CDR3 bases are TGTGCCATCAGTGCGTTGGACAGGGATACCTATGGCTACACCTTC. This codes for CAISALDRDTYGYTF.